These 17 T cell receptor beta chains were all obtained from the same sample, sequenced in a study of T cells in Graves' hyperthyroidism and ophthalmopathy. Amplified TCR beta CDR3 regions came from RNA transcripts. The study used the HTBI primer set for a first-round RT-PCR of the TCR CDR3. TCRdb independently ran MiXCR on the multiplex PCR reads; one entry per CDR3 protein. The sample records about 840,000 distinct CDR3 sequences, 35% to 45% being singletons. The sequencing sample was made of blood. Receptor source: a man aged 18 to 29 with Graves' hyperthyroidism.

Many counts were recorded for this clonotype. The V call is TRBV4-2, the J call TRBJ1-2, with D perhaps matching TRBD1 (5 bases). This CDR3 is 12 amino acids long. Trimming removed 2 bases at V and 8 bases at J, with 9 bases between. The V gene's germline CDR1 is LGHNA and CDR2 YNFKEQ. The CDR3 DNA sequence: TGTGCCAGCAGCCAACTCGGGGACGGCTACACCTTC. Its protein is CASSQLGDGYTF.

The chain recombines TRBV20-1 with TRBJ2-2, with D perhaps TRBD2 (5 bases). V dropped 6 bases and J dropped 6 bases, with 14 bases sitting between them. This CDR3 comprises 13 residues. CDR1 and CDR2 (germline): DFQATT, SNEGSKA (reference sequence). CDR3 region: CSAFSGDAGELFF. The CDR3 coding sequence is TGCAGTGCCTTCTCCGGGGATGCCGGGGAGCTGTTTTTT.

The chain employs TRBV29-1 and TRBJ2-7; 7 bases map to TRBD2. This CDR3 is built from 13 residues. CDR1 is SQVTM, CDR2 ANQGSEA, per germline. V was pared by 0 bases and J by 2 bases, with 1 base of the junction left unmatched. In nucleotides, the CDR3 is TGCAGCGTTGAAGAGGGAGGGCCCTACGAGCAGTACTTC. Translating gives CSVEEGGPYEQYF.

A few counts support this clonotype. The chain carries TRBV2 and TRBJ2-3, with 9 positions matching TRBD2. V shed 7 bases and J 1 base; nucleotides not matched to a gene: 3. Germline assignment: CDR1 SNHLY and CDR2 FYNNEI. This CDR3 has 14 amino acids. The DNA for the CDR3 is TGTGCCAGCACCTTAGCGGGGGGCACAGATACGCAGTATTTT. Translating it yields CASTLAGGTDTQYF.

The chain joins TRBV15 to TRBJ1-1; D gene unclear. The CDR3 consists of 12 residues. The V gene's germline CDR1 is LNHNV and CDR2 YYDKDF (reference sequence). The V end was cut by 8 bases, the J end by 4 bases, with 11 bases between. The CDR3 nucleotides are TGTGCCACCCGGACGGGGAGCACTGAAGCTTTCTTT. The encoded protein is CATRTGSTEAFF.

The gene calls are TRBV29-1 and TRBJ1-2; D unresolved. V was trimmed by 7 bases and J by 2 bases, leaving 14 bases between them. This CDR3 region has 13 residues. CDR1 and CDR2 from the germline V gene are SQVTM and ANQGSEA. CDR3 coding DNA: TGCAGCGGTGCGGCTGACCCCAACTATGGCTACACCTTC. Amino acid sequence: CSGAADPNYGYTF.

The chain combines TRBV10-3 with TRBJ1-5; the match to TRBD1 covers 10 bases. The V and J ends lost 10 bases and 5 bases, in that order; junction bases with no gene match: 8. This CDR3 is built from 14 residues. Germline lookup yields CDR1 ENHRY and CDR2 SYGVKD. The CDR3 coding sequence is TGTGCCACCGGGACAGGGGTTTACTATCAGCCCCAGCATTTT. Translating gives CATGTGVYYQPQHF.

This chain uses TRBV7-9 with TRBJ2-5; possibly TRBD1 for D (5 bases). There are 13 residues in the CDR3. Germline values: CDR1 SEHNR, CDR2 FQNEAQ (reference sequence). V lost 8 bases and J 1 base, leaving 11 bases between the germline ends. Written as DNA, the CDR3 is TGTGCCAGCGGTTGGGGCCCCCAAGAGACCCAGTACTTC. This gives the protein CASGWGPQETQYF.

This clonotype was seen more than once but under ten times. The V and J genes are TRBV19 and TRBJ2-7; 8 nucleotides align to TRBD2. The CDR3 consists of 14 residues. Germline V gives CDR1 LNHDA, CDR2 SQIVND (reference sequence). J lost 3 bases, V lost 6 bases, and 7 bases had no gene match. CDR3 protein: CASSRQSGSYEQYF. CDR3 nucleotide sequence: TGTGCCAGTAGCCGCCAGAGCGGGAGCTACGAGCAGTACTTC.

The rearrangement uses TRBV9 and TRBJ2-7; 8 positions agree with TRBD1. Trimming removed 4 bases from V and 1 base from J; junction bases left unmatched: 7. Germline V gene sequence: CDR1 SGDLS, CDR2 YYNGEE. CDR3 length: 15 amino acids. The CDR3, as DNA: TGTGCCAGCAGCTTCGGACAGGGCTTATCCTACGAGCAGTACTTC. Its translation is CASSFGQGLSYEQYF.

The sample holds a few counts of this clonotype. The J gene is TRBJ1-5, the V gene TRBV4-1; D might be TRBD1 (6 bases). The CDR3 spans 16 residues. V shed 1 base and J shed 0 bases, with 10 bases lying between them. Germline assignment: CDR1 MGHRA and CDR2 YSYEKL. CDR3 DNA: TGCGCCAGCAGCCAAGGACAGGACTTTAGCAATCAGCCCCAGCATTTT. Translating gives CASSQGQDFSNQPQHF.

This sequence joins TRBV15 and TRBJ1-2; a possible D gene is TRBD1 (5 bases). Germline loops: CDR1 LNHNV, CDR2 YYDKDF (reference sequence). The V gene lost 5 bases and the J gene lost 4 bases, with 17 bases spanning the gap. CDR3 size: 15 residues. In DNA, the CDR3 is TGTGCCACCAGCGAACTCGGGGCCAGGGTCTATGGCTACACCTTC. Translated, it gives CATSELGARVYGYTF.

The chain is built from TRBV4-1 and TRBJ1-6, with 8 bases lining up with TRBD1. Germline V gene lookup returns CDR1 MGHRA and CDR2 YSYEKL. This CDR3 region has 14 residues. With V trimmed by 0 bases and J by 11 bases, 3 bases remained unmatched. This CDR3 reads CASSQDDRGPPLHF. The CDR3 bases are TGCGCCAGCAGCCAAGACGACAGGGGACCACCCCTCCACTTT.

This clonotype was detected only a few times. The chain joins TRBV20-1 to TRBJ2-7; 8 bases line up with TRBD2. This CDR3 has 17 residues. V was clipped by 5 bases and J by 2 bases; unmatched bases: 17. From germline, CDR1 is DFQATT and CDR2 SNEGSKA (reference sequence). The CDR3, as DNA: TGCAGTGCTCGTCCCCACTCACGGGGGGGGCGTCCCTACGAGCAGTACTTC. This translates into CSARPHSRGGRPYEQYF.

This clonotype was counted at least ten times. The chain carries TRBV20-1 and TRBJ1-5, with a tentative D call TRBD1 (6 bases). Germline lookup yields CDR1 DFQATT and CDR2 SNEGSKA (reference sequence). The CDR3 is made up of 14 amino acids. V was cut by 5 bases and J by 1 base, with 12 bases left in between. The CDR3 sequence: CSAPTGRSNQPQHF. CDR3 sequence (DNA): TGCAGTGCTCCGACAGGACGGAGCAATCAGCCCCAGCATTTT.

The rearrangement links TRBV2 to TRBJ2-5; D is undetermined. With 6 bases removed from V and 2 bases from J, the gap between germline ends came to 10 bases. This CDR3 region has 13 residues. CDR1 and CDR2 (germline): SNHLY, FYNNEI. The CDR3 here is CASSRAIQETQYF. CDR3 DNA: TGTGCCAGCAGCCGAGCGATTCAAGAGACCCAGTACTTC. The full variable domain, completed using reference TRBV2 and TRBJ2-5, is EPEVTQTPSHQVTQMGQEVILRCVPISNHLYFYWYRQILGQKVEFLVSFYNNEISEKSEIFDDQFSVERPDGSNFTLKIRSTKLEDSAMYFCASSRAIQETQYFGPGTRLLVL.

This sequence joins TRBV4-1 and TRBJ2-5; D possibly corresponds to TRBD2 (8 bases). This CDR3 has 18 residues. Per germline, CDR1 MGHRA and CDR2 YSYEKL. Trimming removed 3 bases at V and 1 base at J, with 21 bases between. CDR3 sequence (DNA): TGCGCCAGCAGCCATAAGACAGGGCGGGGGGCCTTCCAAGAGACCCAGTACTTC. This gives the protein CASSHKTGRGAFQETQYF.